The 29 T cell receptor beta chains listed next were all sequenced from one sample in a study of T-cell reconstitution after alpha-beta-depleted transplantation in children. A TCRbeta library incorporating unique molecular identifiers was prepared. MiXCR, applied by TCRdb to the PCR reads, yields one record per CDR3 protein. Of 200,000 to 250,000 distinct CDR3 sequences detected, under 13% appear once; the ten largest clones hold 28%. Source: PBMCs, taken before TCRalphabeta/CD19-depleted stem cell transplant. The source of these receptors is a child less than two years old with acute myeloid leukemia, due to receive a stem cell transplant.

The genes are TRBV25-1 and TRBJ1-1, with 7 bases lining up with TRBD1. The trim removed 4 bases at V and 0 bases at J, leaving 8 bases unmatched. The CDR3 covers 16 residues. In germline, CDR1 is MGHDK, CDR2 SYGVNS. The CDR3 bases are TGTGCCAGCAGTGCCAGCAGGGGGGGGGTGAACACTGAAGCTTTCTTT. It encodes CASSASRGGVNTEAFF.

This chain connects TRBV24-1 to TRBJ2-5; the D is unclear. From germline, CDR1 is KGHDR and CDR2 SFDVKD. The CDR3 loop spans 13 amino acids. The ends were cut back, 5 bases at V and 5 bases at J, with 11 bases in the middle. CDR3 loop: CATSGGQGETQYF. CDR3 DNA: TGTGCCACCAGTGGTGGGCAAGGCGAGACCCAGTACTTC.

The CDR3 protein is CSVLGRSLAGYTF. The CDR3 DNA follows: TGCAGCGTTCTCGGACGCTCCCTTGCTGGCTACACCTTC. The chain joins TRBV29-1 to TRBJ1-2; D remains ambiguous. Trimming left V 5 bases short and J 7 bases short, with 17 bases between. Germline V lookup: CDR1 SQVTM, CDR2 ANQGSEA. This CDR3 is 13 amino acids long.

This clonotype was seen a handful of times. The V gene is TRBV18, the J gene TRBJ1-1, with D tentatively TRBD1 (6 bases). With 3 bases removed from V and 7 bases from J, the gap between germline ends came to 12 bases. The CDR3 totals 13 residues. The germline V gene encodes CDR1 KGHSH and CDR2 LQKENI. CDR3 loop: CASSPTGGIEAFF. DNA of the CDR3: TGTGCCAGCTCACCGACAGGAGGGATTGAAGCTTTCTTT.

This clonotype was counted at least ten times. The chain joins TRBV3-1 to TRBJ2-2; D assignment may be TRBD1 or TRBD2 (6 bases each). The CDR3 has 14 residues. Per the germline V gene, CDR1 is LGHDT and CDR2 is YNNKEL (reference sequence). Trimming shortened V by 3 bases and J by 6 bases, and 11 bases separated the two germline ends. As DNA, the CDR3 is TGTGCCAGCAGCCAGAGGGGGGCCGCCGGGGAGCTGTTTTTT. Its translation is CASSQRGAAGELFF.

This clonotype was recorded at least ten times. The chain has TRBV20-1 and TRBJ2-3; D is unclear. The germline V gene has CDR1 DFQATT and CDR2 SNEGSKA (reference sequence). Trimming cost V 1 base and J 2 bases, with 10 bases left between them. The CDR3 has 14 residues. The CDR3: CSARAPPVTDTQYF. The CDR3 nucleotides read TGCAGTGCTAGAGCCCCCCCCGTCACAGATACGCAGTATTTT.

This clonotype appeared many times. The V call is TRBV10-3, the J call TRBJ1-1; 9 bases align to TRBD1. The CDR3 contains 17 residues. Germline trimming cut 6 bases from V and 0 bases from J; bases unmatched to any gene: 11. The germline V gene encodes CDR1 ENHRY and CDR2 SYGVKD. The CDR3 loop reads CAISQGQGPSVNTEAFF. CDR3 nucleotides: TGTGCCATCAGCCAAGGACAGGGGCCGTCGGTGAACACTGAAGCTTTCTTT.

This clonotype was picked up many times. The V call is TRBV6-1, the J call TRBJ2-7; 10 bases agree with TRBD2. Germline CDR1 and CDR2: MNHNS and SASEGT. Trimming cost V 0 bases and J 2 bases; bases outside gene matches: 1. There are 15 residues in the CDR3. The CDR3 nucleotides read TGTGCCAGCAGTGAAGCCCTAGCGGGGGCCTACGAGCAGTACTTC. It specifies CASSEALAGAYEQYF.

This clonotype was seen many times. The V gene is TRBV5-1, the J gene TRBJ1-6, with 7 bases aligning to TRBD1. Per the germline V gene, CDR1 is SGHRS and CDR2 is YFSETQ. Trimming removed 1 base from V and 7 bases from J; junction bases left unmatched: 2. CDR3 length equals 14 residues. CDR3 DNA sequence: TGCGCCAGCAGCTTGACAGGGGAGAATTCACCCCTCCACTTT. This translates into CASSLTGENSPLHF. Full variable domain (remainder filled in from reference TRBV5-1 and TRBJ1-6): KAGVTQTPRYLIKTRGQQVTLSCSPISGHRSVSWYQQTPGQGLQFLFEYFSETQRNKGNFPGRFSGRQFSNSRSEMNVSTLELGDSALYLCASSLTGENSPLHFGNGTRLTVT.

The V call is TRBV20-1, the J call TRBJ2-6; D possibly corresponds to TRBD1 (6 bases). The CDR3 has 15 amino acids. Trimming took off 5 bases at V and 0 bases at J, with 11 bases between the two ends. CDR1 is DFQATT and CDR2 is SNEGSKA in the germline V gene (reference sequence). CDR3 region: CSAPGHASGANVLTF. The CDR3, as DNA: TGCAGTGCTCCGGGACACGCCTCTGGGGCCAACGTCCTGACTTTC.

This clonotype was counted between two and nine times. This chain uses TRBV11-2 with TRBJ2-7; a possible D gene is TRBD1 (5 bases). This CDR3 is built from 15 residues. V lost 1 base and J lost 1, with 11 bases in between. Germline CDR1 reads SGHAT; CDR2 reads FQNNGV. CDR3 protein: CASSLAQVVSYEQYF. The CDR3 DNA reads TGTGCCAGCAGCTTAGCACAGGTTGTATCCTACGAGCAGTACTTC. The entire variable domain, with the rest obtained from reference TRBV11-2 and TRBJ2-7, is as follows: EAGVAQSPRYKIIEKRQSVAFWCNPISGHATLYWYQQILGQGPKLLIQFQNNGVVDDSQLPKDRFSAERLKGVDSTLKIQPAKLEDSAVYLCASSLAQVVSYEQYFGPGTRLTVT.

The sample holds many counts of this clonotype. This chain connects TRBV29-1 to TRBJ2-3; TRBD1 agrees at 7 bases. After removal of 4 bases from V and 3 bases from J, the junction contained 4 bases not matched to a gene. This CDR3 is built from 13 residues. Germline V gives CDR1 SQVTM, CDR2 ANQGSEA. The CDR3: CSVGGTVTDTQYF. CDR3 sequence (DNA): TGCAGCGTTGGGGGGACAGTAACAGATACGCAGTATTTT.

Of note for this clonotype: This may be a read error, as it is one base from a much larger clone. V gene TRBV28 combines with J gene TRBJ2-2, with unresolved D. This CDR3 spans 12 amino acids. Germline loops: CDR1 MDHEN, CDR2 SYDVKM. CDR3 region: CTSRPQFGELFF. The DNA for the CDR3 is TGTACCAGCAGGCCTCAGTTCGGGGAGCTGTTTTTT.

At least ten counts were recorded for this clonotype. The rearrangement joins TRBV6-6 to TRBJ2-3; unclear D gene. The CDR3 runs to 12 residues. Germline V gene sequence: CDR1 MNHNY, CDR2 SVGAGI (reference sequence). The V and J ends lost 2 bases and 2 bases respectively, with 2 bases between them. The CDR3 protein is CASSYPTDTQYF. The CDR3 DNA reads as TGTGCCAGCAGTTACCCCACAGATACGCAGTATTTT.

The table lists this clonotype with many counts. The chain couples TRBV12-3 or TRBV12-4 to TRBJ2-7, with 7 bases fitting TRBD1. The J segment lost 2 bases and the V segment lost 6 bases, leaving 10 bases of the junction unmatched. The CDR3 is made up of 15 amino acids. The CDR3 sequence: CASSKTGTEAYEQYF. The DNA for the CDR3 is TGTGCCAGCAGCAAAACCGGGACAGAGGCCTACGAGCAGTACTTC.

This clonotype was counted at least ten times. The chain links TRBV14 to TRBJ2-1; unclear D gene. The CDR3 length is 13 residues. V lost 6 bases and J lost 4, with 10 bases in between. Germline V gene data show CDR1 as SGHDN and CDR2 as FVKESK. The CDR3 bases are TGTGCCAGCAGAGATAGCTTTTACAATGAGCAGTTCTTC. It codes for CASRDSFYNEQFF.

This clonotype was observed many times. The chain uses TRBV15 and TRBJ2-1; 9 bases map to TRBD2. Germline V gives CDR1 LNHNV, CDR2 YYDKDF (reference sequence). This CDR3 is 16 amino acids long. The ends lost 3 bases at V and 7 bases at J; junction bases unmatched: 10. The CDR3 bases are TGTGCCACCAGCAGGCAGGCGGGAGGGCGAGGGAATGAGCAGTTCTTC. Translation gives CATSRQAGGRGNEQFF.

The sample holds a few counts of this clonotype. The chain employs TRBV12-3 or TRBV12-4 and TRBJ1-2, with TRBD1 matching over 7 bases. This CDR3 is built from 13 residues. V was pared by 6 bases and J by 4 bases, with 5 bases of the junction left unmatched. The CDR3 DNA reads as TGTGCCAGCAGCGAACAGGGGACCTATGGCTACACCTTC. Translated, it gives CASSEQGTYGYTF.

This clonotype has ten or more counts. The chain links TRBV12-3 or TRBV12-4 to TRBJ2-1, with D possibly matching TRBD2 (7 bases). The CDR3 length is 13 residues. Between the trimmed V and J ends, which lost 3 bases and 10 bases, there was a span of 13 bases. The CDR3 loop reads CASSFAGGQEQFF. CDR3 bases: TGTGCCAGCAGTTTTGCCGGGGGGCAAGAGCAGTTCTTC.

Ten or more counts support this clonotype. The rearrangement uses TRBV20-1 and TRBJ2-1; D might be TRBD2 (5 bases). Germline CDR1 reads DFQATT; CDR2 reads SNEGSKA (reference sequence). The V gene lost 6 bases and the J gene lost 10 bases, with 10 bases spanning the gap. CDR3 length: 10 amino acids. The chain's CDR3 is CSAVGEEQFF. The CDR3 coding sequence is TGCAGTGCCGTCGGGGAGGAGCAGTTCTTC.

Ten or more counts support this clonotype. CDR3 sequence reads: CSASTREGRGDEQFF. CDR3 DNA: TGCAGTGCTTCCACCCGGGAGGGGCGGGGCGATGAGCAGTTCTTC. The rearrangement uses TRBV20-1 and TRBJ2-1; TRBD2 matches at 8 bases. J gave up 8 bases and V 5 bases, and 14 bases lay outside the gene matches. CDR3 length equals 15 residues. Germline loops: CDR1 DFQATT, CDR2 SNEGSKA (reference sequence).

The chain joins TRBV7-9 to TRBJ1-1; no clear D. This CDR3 spans 11 amino acids. Trimming removed 11 bases from V and 5 bases from J, with 12 bases in between. The germline CDR1 and CDR2 sequences are SEHNR and FQNEAQ (reference sequence). As DNA, the CDR3 is TGTGCCGGCATAAAAGAGACTGAAGCTTTCTTT. Translation: CAGIKETEAFF. Full variable domain (rest looked up from reference TRBV7-9 and TRBJ1-1): DTGVSQNPRHKITKRGQNVTFRCDPISEHNRLYWYRQTLGQGPEFLTYFQNEAQLEKSRLLSDRFSAERPKGSFSTLEIQRTEQGDSAMYLCAGIKETEAFFGQGTRLTVV.

The chain joins TRBV30 to TRBJ1-3; 8 positions match TRBD1. This CDR3 region has 17 residues. V shed 0 bases and J 5 bases; nucleotides not matched to a gene: 12. CDR1 is GTSNPN, CDR2 SVGIG, per germline (reference sequence). DNA of the CDR3: TGTGCCTGGAGTGTGACCGGGACAGGTGTTGTTAGAAACACCATATATTTT. Amino acids: CAWSVTGTGVVRNTIYF. Variable domain in full (rest from reference TRBV30 and TRBJ1-3): SQTIHQWPATLVQPVGSPLSLECTVEGTSNPNLYWYRQAAGRGLQLLFYSVGIGQISSEVPQNLSASRPQDRQFILSSKKLLLSDSGFYLCAWSVTGTGVVRNTIYFGEGSWLTVV.

In this sample, this clonotype turned up a few times. This chain links TRBV23-1 with TRBJ1-5; D is unclear. TRBV23-1 is an ORF; its function is uncertain. This CDR3 is built from 11 residues. Trimming took off 6 bases at V and 7 bases at J, with 7 bases between the two ends. The CDR3 region has the DNA TGCGCCAGCAGGACAAGACAGCCCCAGCATTTT. Its translation: CASRTRQPQHF.

This clonotype occurred many times. V usage is TRBV28 and J usage is TRBJ2-5, with D perhaps TRBD2 (5 bases). This CDR3 comprises 15 residues. CDR1 and CDR2 (germline): MDHEN, SYDVKM. The germline V and J ends were trimmed by 5 bases and 0 bases, with 13 bases remaining between them. The DNA for the CDR3 is TGTGCCAGCAGTCCAAGGCGGGTGTACCAAGAGACCCAGTACTTC. Amino acid sequence: CASSPRRVYQETQYF. The full variable domain, with the rest looked up from reference TRBV28 and TRBJ2-5, is DVKVTQSSRYLVKRTGEKVFLECVQDMDHENMFWYRQDPGLGLRLIYFSYDVKMKEKGDIPEGYSVSREKKERFSLILESASTNQTSMYLCASSPRRVYQETQYFGPGTRLLVL.

This clonotype was recorded many times. The rearrangement joins TRBV28 to TRBJ2-2; D call uncertain. Germline lookup yields CDR1 MDHEN and CDR2 SYDVKM. V gave up 6 bases and J gave up 8 bases, with 10 bases separating them. This CDR3 comprises 12 residues. CDR3: CASSHAPGELFF. CDR3 DNA sequence: TGTGCCAGCAGCCACGCCCCGGGGGAGCTGTTTTTT.

This clonotype appeared many times. The chain is built from TRBV14 and TRBJ2-7; D tentatively reads TRBD1 or TRBD2 (5 bases each). Germline CDR1 and CDR2: SGHDN and FVKESK. The CDR3 has 16 residues. The V end was cut by 5 bases, the J end by 7 bases, with 24 bases between. CDR3 nucleotide sequence: TGTGCCAGCAGCGCAAGTGAGAGGGCAGGGCTAAGGGAGCAGTACTTC. This sequence encodes CASSASERAGLREQYF.

V gene TRBV28 combines with J gene TRBJ1-1; D gene uncertain. The CDR3 has 14 amino acids. V was cut by 5 bases and J by 6 bases, with 16 bases left in between. Germline V lookup: CDR1 MDHEN, CDR2 SYDVKM. This CDR3 is CASSRILSQAEAFF. CDR3 in DNA: TGTGCCAGCAGTCGCATACTAAGCCAGGCTGAAGCTTTCTTT. Together with reference TRBV28 and TRBJ1-1, the CDR3 gives the full variable domain: DVKVTQSSRYLVKRTGEKVFLECVQDMDHENMFWYRQDPGLGLRLIYFSYDVKMKEKGDIPEGYSVSREKKERFSLILESASTNQTSMYLCASSRILSQAEAFFGQGTRLTVV.

This clonotype was seen many times. This rearrangement joins TRBV4-2 to TRBJ1-1, with 8 bases fitting TRBD1. Trimming removed 4 bases from V and 3 bases from J; junction bases left unmatched: 10. The CDR3 is 16 amino acids. The germline V gene encodes CDR1 LGHNA and CDR2 YNFKEQ. The CDR3 DNA reads as TGTGCCAGCAGCCGAAAAGGACAGGGCGGAGACACTGAAGCTTTCTTT. It is translated as CASSRKGQGGDTEAFF.